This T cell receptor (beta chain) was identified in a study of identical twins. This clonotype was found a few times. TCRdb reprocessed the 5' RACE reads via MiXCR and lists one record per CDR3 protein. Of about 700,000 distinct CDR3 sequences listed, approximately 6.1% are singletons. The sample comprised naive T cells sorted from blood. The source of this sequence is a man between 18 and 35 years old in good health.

In nucleotides, the CDR3 is TGTGCCAGCAGTTTCCCGACTAGCGGGGGCGAGTACGAGCAGTACTTC. It codes for CASSFPTSGGEYEQYF. The chain has TRBV27 and TRBJ2-7; 12 nucleotides match TRBD2. Germline V gene lookup returns CDR1 MNHEY and CDR2 SMNVEV (reference sequence). The CDR3 is 16 amino acids. V was clipped by 3 bases and J by 4 bases; unmatched bases: 7.